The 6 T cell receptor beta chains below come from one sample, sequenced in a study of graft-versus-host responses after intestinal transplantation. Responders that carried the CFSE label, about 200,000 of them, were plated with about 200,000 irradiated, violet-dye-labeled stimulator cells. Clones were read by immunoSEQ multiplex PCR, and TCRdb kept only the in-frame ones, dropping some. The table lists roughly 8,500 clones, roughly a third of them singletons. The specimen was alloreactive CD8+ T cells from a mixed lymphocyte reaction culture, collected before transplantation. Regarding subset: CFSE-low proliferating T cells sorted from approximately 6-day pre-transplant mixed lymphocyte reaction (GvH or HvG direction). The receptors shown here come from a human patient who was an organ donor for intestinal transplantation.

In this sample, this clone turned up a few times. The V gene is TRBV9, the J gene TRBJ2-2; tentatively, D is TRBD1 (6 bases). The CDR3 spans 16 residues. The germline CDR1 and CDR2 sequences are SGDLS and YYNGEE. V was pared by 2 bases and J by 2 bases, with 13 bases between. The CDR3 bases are TGTGCCAGCAGCGTGGGGAACAGGGAAAACACCGGGGAGCTGTTTTTT. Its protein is CASSVGNRENTGELFF.

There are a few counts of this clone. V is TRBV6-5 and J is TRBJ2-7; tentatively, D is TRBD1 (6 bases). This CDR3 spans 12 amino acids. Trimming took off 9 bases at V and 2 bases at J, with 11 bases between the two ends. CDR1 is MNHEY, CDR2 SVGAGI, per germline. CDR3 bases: TGTGCCAGGGAAACAGGGACCTACGAGCAGTACTTC. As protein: CARETGTYEQYF.

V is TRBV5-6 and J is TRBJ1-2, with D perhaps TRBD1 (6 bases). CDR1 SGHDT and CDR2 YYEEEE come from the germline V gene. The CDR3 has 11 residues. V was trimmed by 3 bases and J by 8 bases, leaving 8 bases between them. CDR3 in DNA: TGTGCCAGCAGCTGGGGGCGCGGCTACACCTTC. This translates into CASSWGRGYTF. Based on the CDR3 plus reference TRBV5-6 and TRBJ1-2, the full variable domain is DAGVTQSPTHLIKTRGQQVTLRCSPKSGHDTVSWYQQALGQGPQFIFQYYEEEERQRGNFPDRFSGHQFPNYSSELNVNALLLGDSALYLCASSWGRGYTFGSGTRLTVV.

This CDR3 reads CASSRVPMGLSGNTIYF. In nucleotides, the CDR3 is TGTGCCAGCTCCCGTGTTCCAATGGGCCTCTCTGGAAACACCATATATTTT. The chain combines TRBV18 with TRBJ1-3; the D is unclear. The CDR3 totals 17 residues. V lost 6 bases and J lost 0, with 18 bases in between. Germline CDR1 reads KGHSH; CDR2 reads LQKENI.

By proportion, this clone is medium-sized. CDR3: CASSQGGGSGQPQHF. DNA for the CDR3: TGCGCCAGCAGCCAAGGCGGGGGGTCGGGTCAGCCCCAGCATTTT. The genes are TRBV4-1 and TRBJ1-5; perhaps TRBD1 as D (5 bases). Trimming took 1 base from V and 6 from J, leaving 13 bases between them. Germline V gene lookup returns CDR1 MGHRA and CDR2 YSYEKL. The CDR3 is 15 residues long.

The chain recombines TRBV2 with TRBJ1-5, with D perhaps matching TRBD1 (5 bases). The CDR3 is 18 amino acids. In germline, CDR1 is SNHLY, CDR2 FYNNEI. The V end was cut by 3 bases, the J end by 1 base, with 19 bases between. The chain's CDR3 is CASSEGLGGEESNQPQHF. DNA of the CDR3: TGTGCCAGCAGTGAGGGGTTGGGGGGGGAGGAGAGCAATCAGCCCCAGCATTTT.